This T cell receptor beta chain was identified in a study of blood T cell repertoires in COVID-19. Deletions cut 2 bases from V and 7 bases from J, with 9 bases between. CDR3 size: 13 residues. Per the germline V gene, CDR1 is SGHRS and CDR2 is YFSETQ. TCRdb's copy holds only in-frame clones and misses some; the assay was immunoSEQ multiplex PCR. The sample carries about 380,000 clones, more than 75% recorded once. The specimen sequenced was PBMCs or T cells enriched from blood (not recorded which). This receptor was taken from a man aged 25 to 45 who had recovered from COVID-19. The rearrangement joins TRBV5-1 to TRBJ1-4; D might be TRBD1 (5 bases). In DNA form, the CDR3 reads TGCGCCAGCAGCTTAGGGCAGGGTGAAAAACTGTTTTTT. Translated, it gives CASSLGQGEKLFF.